Included here is one TCR beta chain sequence, with context. Its matching antigen is unknown. The data belong to a study of T cell responses to AZD1222 COVID-19 vaccine. Across the whole study: Second doses were pooled across both intervals (about 4 or about 12 weeks). Whole-study results and caveats: Clonal diversity was possibly underestimated, and white British individuals and females predominated among donors. After the peak T cell response, and only then, were repertoires sampled.

The V end lost 6 bases, the J end lost 8 bases, and 15 bases lay between the germline ends. The CDR3 runs to 13 residues. Profiling relied on immunoSEQ multiplex PCR, and the TCRdb table lists in-frame clones only, not all of them. The sample includes over 130,000 clones, 93% seen only once; the top ten take approximately 5.4%. The receptor was isolated from an adult in good health. Sequences were derived from peripheral blood, sampled on day 0 of AZD1222 vaccination. The chain uses TRBV12-3 or TRBV12-4 and TRBJ2-3; D not certain. This chain's CDR3 is CASRPTETGTQYF. The CDR3 nucleotides are TGTGCCAGCAGGCCCACAGAGACTGGTACGCAGTATTTT.